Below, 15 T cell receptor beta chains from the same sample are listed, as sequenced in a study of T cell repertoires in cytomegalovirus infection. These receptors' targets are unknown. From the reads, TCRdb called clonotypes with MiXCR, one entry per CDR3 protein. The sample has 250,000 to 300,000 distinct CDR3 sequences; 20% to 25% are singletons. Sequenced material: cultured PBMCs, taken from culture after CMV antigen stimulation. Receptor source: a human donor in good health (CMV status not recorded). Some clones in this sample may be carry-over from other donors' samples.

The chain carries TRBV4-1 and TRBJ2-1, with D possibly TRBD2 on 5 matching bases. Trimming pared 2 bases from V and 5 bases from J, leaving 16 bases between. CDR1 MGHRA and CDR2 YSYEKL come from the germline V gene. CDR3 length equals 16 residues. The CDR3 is CASSQTHLAVNNEQFF. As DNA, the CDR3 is TGCGCCAGCAGCCAAACTCACCTAGCCGTTAACAATGAGCAGTTCTTC.

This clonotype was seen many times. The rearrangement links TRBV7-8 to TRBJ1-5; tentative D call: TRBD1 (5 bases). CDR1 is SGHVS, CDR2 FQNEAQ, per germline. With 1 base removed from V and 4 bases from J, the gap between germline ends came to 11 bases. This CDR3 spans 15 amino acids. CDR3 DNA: TGTGCCAGCAGCTTAGAACGGGGGGGGAATCAGCCCCAGCATTTT. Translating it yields CASSLERGGNQPQHF.

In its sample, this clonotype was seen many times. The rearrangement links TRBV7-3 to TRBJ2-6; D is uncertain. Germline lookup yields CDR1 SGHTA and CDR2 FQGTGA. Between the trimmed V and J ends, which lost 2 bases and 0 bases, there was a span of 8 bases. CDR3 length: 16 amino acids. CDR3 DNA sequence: TGTGCCAGCAGCTTACCCGCAATCTCTGGGGCCAACGTCCTGACTTTC. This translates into CASSLPAISGANVLTF.

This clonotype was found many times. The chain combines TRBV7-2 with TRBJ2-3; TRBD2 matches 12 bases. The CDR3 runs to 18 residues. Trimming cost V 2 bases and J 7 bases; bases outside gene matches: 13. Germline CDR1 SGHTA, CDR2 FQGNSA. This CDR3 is CASSLRSRTSGTGNTQYF. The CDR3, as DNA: TGTGCCAGCAGCTTAAGGAGCCGGACTAGCGGGACGGGCAATACGCAGTATTTT.

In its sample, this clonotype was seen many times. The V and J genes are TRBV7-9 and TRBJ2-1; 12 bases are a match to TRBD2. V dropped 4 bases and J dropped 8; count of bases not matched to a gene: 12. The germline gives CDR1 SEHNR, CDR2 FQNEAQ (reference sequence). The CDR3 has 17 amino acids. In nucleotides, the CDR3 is TGTGCCAGCAGCTCCTCAGCTAGCGGGAGGGCCTCTTATGAGCAGTTCTTC. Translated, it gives CASSSSASGRASYEQFF.

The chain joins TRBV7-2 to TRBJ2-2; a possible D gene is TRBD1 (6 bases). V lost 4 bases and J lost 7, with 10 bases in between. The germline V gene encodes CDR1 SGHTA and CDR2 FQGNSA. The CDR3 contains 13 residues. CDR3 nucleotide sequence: TGTGCCAGCAGCTCAGGGGTCGGCGGGGAGCTGTTTTTT. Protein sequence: CASSSGVGGELFF.

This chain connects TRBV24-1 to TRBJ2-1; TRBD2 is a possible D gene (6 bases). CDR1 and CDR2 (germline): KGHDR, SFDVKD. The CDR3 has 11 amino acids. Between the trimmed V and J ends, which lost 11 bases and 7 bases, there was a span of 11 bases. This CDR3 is CASGMGNEQFF. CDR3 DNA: TGTGCCAGCGGGATGGGGAATGAGCAGTTCTTC.

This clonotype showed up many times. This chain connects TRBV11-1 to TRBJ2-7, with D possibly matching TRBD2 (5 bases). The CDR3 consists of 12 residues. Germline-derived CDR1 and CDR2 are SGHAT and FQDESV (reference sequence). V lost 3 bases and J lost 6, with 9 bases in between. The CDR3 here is CASSLDGVEQYF. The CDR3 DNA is TGTGCCAGCAGCTTGGACGGGGTCGAGCAGTACTTC. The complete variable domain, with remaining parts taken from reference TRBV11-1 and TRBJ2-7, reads EAEVAQSPRYKITEKSQAVAFWCDPISGHATLYWYRQILGQGPELLVQFQDESVVDDSQLPKDRFSAERLKGVDSTLKIQPAELGDSAMYLCASSLDGVEQYFGPGTRLTVT.

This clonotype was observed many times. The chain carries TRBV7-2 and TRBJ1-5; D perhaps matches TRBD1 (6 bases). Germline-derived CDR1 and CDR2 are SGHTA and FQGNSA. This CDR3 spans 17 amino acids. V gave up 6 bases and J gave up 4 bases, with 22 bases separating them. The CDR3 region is CASSLFDTGLGNQPQHF. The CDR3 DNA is TGTGCCAGCAGTTTGTTCGACACAGGGCTAGGGAATCAGCCCCAGCATTTT.

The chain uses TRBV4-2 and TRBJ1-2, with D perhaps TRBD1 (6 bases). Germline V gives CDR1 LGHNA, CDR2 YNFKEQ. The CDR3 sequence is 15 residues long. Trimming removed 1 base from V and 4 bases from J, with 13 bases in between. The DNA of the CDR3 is TGTGCCAGCAGCCAAGGCGGGACATTCCCCTATGGCTACACCTTC. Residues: CASSQGGTFPYGYTF.

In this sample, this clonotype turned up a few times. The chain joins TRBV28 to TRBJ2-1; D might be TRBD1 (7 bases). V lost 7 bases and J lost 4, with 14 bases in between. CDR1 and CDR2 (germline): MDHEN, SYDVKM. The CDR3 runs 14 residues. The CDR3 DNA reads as TGTGCCAGCAAGGAGGGGGCGCTTTACAATGAGCAGTTCTTC. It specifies CASKEGALYNEQFF.

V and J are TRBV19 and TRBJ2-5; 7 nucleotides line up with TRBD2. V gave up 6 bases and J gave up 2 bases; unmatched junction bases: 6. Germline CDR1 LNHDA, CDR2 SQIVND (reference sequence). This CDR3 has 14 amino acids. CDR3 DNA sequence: TGTGCCAGTAGAGCTAGCGGCCAACAAGAGACCCAGTACTTC. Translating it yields CASRASGQQETQYF.

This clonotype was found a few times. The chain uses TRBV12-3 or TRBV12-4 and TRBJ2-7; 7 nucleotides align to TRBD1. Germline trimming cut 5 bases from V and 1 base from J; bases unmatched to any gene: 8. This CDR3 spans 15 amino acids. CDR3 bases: TGTGCCAGCAGTAGGGGGACAGCCCAATCCTACGAGCAGTACTTC. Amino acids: CASSRGTAQSYEQYF.

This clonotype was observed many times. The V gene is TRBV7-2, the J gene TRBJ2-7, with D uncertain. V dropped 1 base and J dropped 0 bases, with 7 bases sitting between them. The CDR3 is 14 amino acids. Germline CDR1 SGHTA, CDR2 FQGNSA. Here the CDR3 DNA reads TGTGCCAGCAGCTTAGAGGCCAGCTCCTACGAGCAGTACGTC. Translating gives CASSLEASSYEQYV.

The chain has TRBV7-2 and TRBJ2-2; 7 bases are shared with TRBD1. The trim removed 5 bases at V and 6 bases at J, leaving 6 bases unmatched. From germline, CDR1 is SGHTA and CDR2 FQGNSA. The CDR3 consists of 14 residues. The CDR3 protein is CASSTHRGPGELFF. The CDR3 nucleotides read TGTGCCAGCAGCACGCACAGGGGTCCCGGGGAGCTGTTTTTT.